The T cell receptor beta chain described here comes from a study of shared clonotypes between healthy human individuals. The germline gives CDR1 SGHTA, CDR2 FQGNSA. V dropped 1 base and J dropped 6 bases, with 13 bases sitting between them. The CDR3 covers 15 residues. Assay execution proceeded at the deep level. Each subset's genomic DNA was split evenly across several immunoSEQ plates. Assay used: immunoSEQ multiplex PCR; TCRdb lists only in-frame clones, some missing. The table lists some 2 million clones, roughly 94% of them singletons, with 0.1% to 0.15% in the top ten. The chain uses TRBV7-2 and TRBJ1-5; TRBD1 might be the D (5 bases). The sequenced sample consisted of naive CD4+ T cells sorted from blood. Documented subset: CD45RA+ positively selected. This clonotype was sampled from a man aged 18 to 29 in good health. DNA for the CDR3: TGTGCCAGCAGCTTAGGGCAGGGAGGGAGTCAGCCCCAGCATTTT. This encodes CASSLGQGGSQPQHF.